This passage covers 18 T cell receptor beta chains from one sample sequenced in a study of blood T cell repertoires in COVID-19. This table comes from immunoSEQ multiplex PCR, and its TCRdb copy is limited to in-frame clones, with some not included. Here the sample spans approximately 300,000 clones, 70% to 90% being singletons. Source material: PBMCs or T cells enriched from blood (not recorded which). These receptors were obtained from a woman aged 25 to 39 who had recovered from COVID-19.

The chain recombines TRBV5-1 with TRBJ2-3, with 9 positions matching TRBD2. The germline gives CDR1 SGHRS, CDR2 YFSETQ. The J segment lost 6 bases and the V segment lost 1 base, leaving 12 bases of the junction unmatched. The CDR3 loop spans 17 amino acids. CDR3 amino acids: CASSLSTAGGSGDTQYF. In DNA, the CDR3 is TGCGCCAGCAGCTTGTCAACAGCGGGGGGCTCGGGTGATACGCAGTATTTT.

The gene calls are TRBV5-1 and TRBJ2-2; no clear D gene. The CDR3 is 16 residues long. Germline CDR1 is SGHRS and CDR2 is YFSETQ. With 4 bases removed from V and 6 bases from J, the gap between germline ends came to 19 bases. The CDR3, as DNA: TGCGCCAGCAGCGAGACAACCCAACCAGCCGCCGGGGAGCTGTTTTTT. This encodes CASSETTQPAAGELFF.

The rearrangement links TRBV10-2 to TRBJ2-7; TRBD1 is a possible D gene (6 bases). This CDR3 is 13 amino acids long. Between the trimmed V and J ends, which lost 6 bases and 6 bases, there was a span of 15 bases. In germline, CDR1 is WSHSY, CDR2 SAAADI. The CDR3 nucleotides are TGCGCCAGCAGACCGGGACATCAGGTCGAGCAGTACTTC. Translation gives CASRPGHQVEQYF.

This rearrangement joins TRBV7-8 to TRBJ2-2; TRBD2 might be the D (7 bases). This CDR3 has 16 residues. The V end was cut by 5 bases, the J end by 5 bases, with 18 bases between. The V gene's germline CDR1 is SGHVS and CDR2 FQNEAQ. CDR3 sequence: CASSPEGGLETGELFF. CDR3 nucleotide sequence: TGTGCCAGCAGCCCCGAGGGGGGGTTGGAAACCGGGGAGCTGTTTTTT.

The chain's CDR3 is CASSTGESPNEQFF. The CDR3 region has the DNA TGTGCCAGCTCGACAGGGGAAAGTCCCAATGAGCAGTTCTTC. The chain links TRBV18 to TRBJ2-1; TRBD1 matches 8 bases. V trimming: 6 bases; J trimming: 6 bases; junction bases outside the gene matches: 7. CDR1 is KGHSH, CDR2 LQKENI, per germline. This CDR3 contains 14 residues.

The rearrangement joins TRBV7-2 to TRBJ1-5; no clear D gene. V was cut by 5 bases and J by 0 bases, with 14 bases left in between. This CDR3 has 16 residues. Germline values: CDR1 SGHTA, CDR2 FQGNSA. The CDR3 region is CASSPKAAVSNQPQHF. For the CDR3, the DNA is TGTGCCAGCAGCCCCAAGGCGGCAGTTAGCAATCAGCCCCAGCATTTT.

The V gene is TRBV28, the J gene TRBJ2-7; D uncertain. The CDR3 is 14 amino acids. Germline assignment: CDR1 MDHEN and CDR2 SYDVKM. V gave up 3 bases and J gave up 1 base, with 10 bases separating them. The chain's CDR3 is CASSFWQNSYEQYF. CDR3 coding DNA: TGTGCCAGCAGTTTTTGGCAAAATTCCTACGAGCAGTACTTC.

The rearrangement uses TRBV3-1 (or the pseudogene TRBV3-2) and TRBJ2-7, with D perhaps matching TRBD2 (5 bases). CDR1 and CDR2 from the germline V gene are LGHDT and YNNKEL (reference sequence). Trimming took 4 bases from V and 5 from J, leaving 12 bases between them. This CDR3 is 13 amino acids long. CDR3 nucleotide sequence: TGTGCCAGCAGCCTTAGTCCCGGGAACGAGCAGTACTTC. Its translation is CASSLSPGNEQYF.

This rearrangement joins TRBV6-5 to TRBJ1-2, with D possibly matching TRBD1 (6 bases). The germline V gene encodes CDR1 MNHEY and CDR2 SVGAGI. V was cut by 5 bases and J by 2 bases, with 9 bases left in between. CDR3 length: 13 amino acids. The CDR3 nucleotides read TGTGCCAGCAGTCCCGACAGGAACTATGGCTACACCTTC. Translation gives CASSPDRNYGYTF.

This chain connects TRBV5-1 to TRBJ2-1; D is possibly TRBD2 (7 bases). In germline, CDR1 is SGHRS, CDR2 YFSETQ. The CDR3 has 15 amino acids. V was cut by 4 bases and J by 8 bases, with 19 bases left in between. CDR3 residues: CASSRGAGASDEQFF. CDR3 nucleotides: TGCGCCAGCAGCCGGGGGGCGGGGGCTTCCGATGAGCAGTTCTTC.

This sequence joins TRBV7-9 and TRBJ1-3; D gene unclear. CDR3 size: 14 residues. Germline values: CDR1 SEHNR, CDR2 FQNEAQ (reference sequence). With 2 bases removed from V and 4 bases from J, the gap between germline ends came to 9 bases. CDR3 region: CASSLWGAGNTIYF. CDR3 DNA: TGTGCCAGCAGCTTATGGGGAGCGGGAAACACCATATATTTT.

V and J are TRBV5-1 and TRBJ1-2; 7 nucleotides agree with TRBD1. This CDR3 comprises 15 residues. V shed 0 bases, J shed 2 bases, and the junction held 4 bases outside the gene matches. Looked up from germline, CDR1 is SGHRS and CDR2 is YFSETQ. CDR3 nucleotide sequence: TGCGCCAGCAGCTTGGCGGCAGGGGGGAACTATGGCTACACCTTC. Its translation is CASSLAAGGNYGYTF.

The rearrangement links TRBV10-2 to TRBJ2-5; 9 positions match TRBD2. This CDR3 has 15 residues. CDR1 is WSHSY and CDR2 is SAAADI in the germline V gene. The V segment lost 6 bases and the J segment 5 bases; nucleotides outside the gene matches: 10. The CDR3, as DNA: TGCGCCAGCAGACCCATAGCGGGGGCGACGGAGACCCAGTACTTC. It is translated as CASRPIAGATETQYF.

This clone appeared a single time. The chain combines TRBV4-2 with TRBJ1-2; D is perhaps TRBD1 (5 bases). Germline CDR1 reads LGHNA; CDR2 reads YNFKEQ. Trimming removed 0 bases at V and 6 bases at J, with 11 bases between. The CDR3 spans 14 residues. CDR3 sequence (DNA): TGTGCCAGCAGCCAAGATGGCAGGGTGGATGGCTACACCTTC. This translates into CASSQDGRVDGYTF.

This chain joins TRBV18 and TRBJ1-6; D is undetermined. Germline CDR1 reads KGHSH; CDR2 reads LQKENI. The CDR3 has 13 amino acids. The ends were cut back, 6 bases at V and 7 bases at J, with 10 bases in the middle. Written as DNA, the CDR3 is TGTGCCAGCTCGGAAGACATGAATTCACCCCTCCACTTT. Its translation is CASSEDMNSPLHF. The full variable domain, with the rest looked up from reference TRBV18 and TRBJ1-6, is NAGVMQNPRHLVRRRGQEARLRCSPMKGHSHVYWYRQLPEEGLKFMVYLQKENIIDESGMPKERFSAEFPKEGPSILRIQQVVRGDSAAYFCASSEDMNSPLHFGNGTRLTVT.

The chain has TRBV7-9 and TRBJ1-5; tentatively, D is TRBD1 (6 bases). The germline CDR1 and CDR2 sequences are SEHNR and FQNEAQ (reference sequence). This CDR3 has 18 amino acids. V was cut by 0 bases and J by 5 bases, with 20 bases left in between. The CDR3 is CASSLATEQGRWDQPQHF. DNA for the CDR3: TGTGCCAGCAGCTTAGCGACCGAACAGGGAAGGTGGGATCAGCCCCAGCATTTT. The full variable domain, rest sourced from reference TRBV7-9 and TRBJ1-5, is DTGVSQNPRHKITKRGQNVTFRCDPISEHNRLYWYRQTLGQGPEFLTYFQNEAQLEKSRLLSDRFSAERPKGSFSTLEIQRTEQGDSAMYLCASSLATEQGRWDQPQHFGDGTRLSIL.

V is TRBV28 and J is TRBJ1-1; 12 bases fit TRBD1. In germline, CDR1 is MDHEN, CDR2 SYDVKM. Unmatched junction bases numbered 10, after V lost 3 bases and J lost 8 bases. The CDR3 contains 16 residues. This CDR3 is CASSFTGQGAQNEAFF. The DNA for the CDR3 is TGTGCCAGCAGTTTTACGGGACAGGGGGCCCAAAACGAAGCTTTCTTT.

The chain links TRBV27 to TRBJ1-5, with a weak D call TRBD1 (6 bases). There are 17 residues in the CDR3. CDR1 is MNHEY, CDR2 SMNVEV, per germline (reference sequence). Trimming stripped 5 bases from V and 11 bases from J, with 28 bases between. In DNA form, the CDR3 reads TGTGCCAGCAGTCCTACGGACAGCCGCTTCGGTATAGGAGCCCAGCATTTT. This sequence encodes CASSPTDSRFGIGAQHF.